This T cell receptor (beta chain) was recorded in a study of blood T cell repertoires in COVID-19. Authors' data handling: Nucleated cell number was recorded as an estimate derived from reference gene primer amplification. Data came from immunoSEQ multiplex PCR; TCRdb stores just in-frame clones and leaves some out. V and J calls and clone size follow that table, whereas D and trimming were derived from the DNA. Here the sample spans 250,000 or so clones, roughly 82% being singletons. From germline, CDR1 is MNHEY and CDR2 SMNVEV (reference sequence). V shed 3 bases and J shed 7 bases, with 15 bases lying between them. The CDR3 is 15 residues long.

Sample: peripheral blood. The V and J genes are TRBV27 and TRBJ2-2, with a weak D call TRBD1 (5 bases). The TCR was taken from a woman in her sixties or seventies with acute or convalescent COVID-19. The CDR3: CASSFDSLRGGELFF. In DNA form, the CDR3 reads TGTGCCAGCAGTTTTGACAGCCTTAGAGGCGGGGAGCTGTTTTTT.